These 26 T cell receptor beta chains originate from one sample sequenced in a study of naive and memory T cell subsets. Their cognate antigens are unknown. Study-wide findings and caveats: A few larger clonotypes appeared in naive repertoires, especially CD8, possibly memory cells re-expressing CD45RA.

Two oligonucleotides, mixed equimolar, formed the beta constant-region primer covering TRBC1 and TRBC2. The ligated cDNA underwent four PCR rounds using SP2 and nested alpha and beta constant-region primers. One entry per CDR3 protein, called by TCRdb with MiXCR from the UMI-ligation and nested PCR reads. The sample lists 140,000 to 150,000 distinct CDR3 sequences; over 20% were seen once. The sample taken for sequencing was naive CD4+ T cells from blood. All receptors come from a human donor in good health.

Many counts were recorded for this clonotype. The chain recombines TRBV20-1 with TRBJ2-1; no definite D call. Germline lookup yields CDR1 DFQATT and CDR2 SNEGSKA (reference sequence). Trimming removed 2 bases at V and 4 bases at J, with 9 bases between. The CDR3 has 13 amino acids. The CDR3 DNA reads TGCAGTGCTAGACATCCAGTTTACAATGAGCAGTTCTTC. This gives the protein CSARHPVYNEQFF.

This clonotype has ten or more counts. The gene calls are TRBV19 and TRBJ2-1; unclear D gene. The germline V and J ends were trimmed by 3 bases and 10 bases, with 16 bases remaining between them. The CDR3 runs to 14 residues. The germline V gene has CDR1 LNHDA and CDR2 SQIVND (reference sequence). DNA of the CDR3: TGTGCCAGTAGTATCCATCCACGCAGTGGGGAGCAGTTCTTC. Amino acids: CASSIHPRSGEQFF.

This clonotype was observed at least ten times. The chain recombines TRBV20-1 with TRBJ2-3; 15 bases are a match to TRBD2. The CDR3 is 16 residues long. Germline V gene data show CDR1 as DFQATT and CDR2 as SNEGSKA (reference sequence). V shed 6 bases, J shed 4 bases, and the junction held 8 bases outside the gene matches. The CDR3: CSATGTSGRSADTQYF. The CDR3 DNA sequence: TGCAGTGCGACAGGGACTAGCGGGAGGTCGGCAGATACGCAGTATTTT.

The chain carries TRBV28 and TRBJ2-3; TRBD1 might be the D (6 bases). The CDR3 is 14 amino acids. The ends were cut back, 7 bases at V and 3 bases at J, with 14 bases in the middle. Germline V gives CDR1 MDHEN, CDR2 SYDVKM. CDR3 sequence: CASIPGAGTDTQYF. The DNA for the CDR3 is TGTGCCAGCATTCCAGGGGCAGGGACAGATACGCAGTATTTT.

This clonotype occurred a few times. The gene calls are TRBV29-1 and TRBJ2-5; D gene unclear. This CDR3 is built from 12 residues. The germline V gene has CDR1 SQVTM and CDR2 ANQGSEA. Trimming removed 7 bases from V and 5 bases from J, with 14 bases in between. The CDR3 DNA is TGCAGCGCCCGCAGGTCCAGTGAGACCCAGTACTTC. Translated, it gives CSARRSSETQYF.

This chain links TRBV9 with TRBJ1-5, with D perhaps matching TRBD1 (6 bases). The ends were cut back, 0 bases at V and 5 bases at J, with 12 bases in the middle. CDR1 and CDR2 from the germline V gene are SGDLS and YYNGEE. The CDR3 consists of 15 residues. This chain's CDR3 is CASSVDPTGDQPQHF. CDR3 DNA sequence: TGTGCCAGCAGCGTAGACCCGACAGGTGATCAGCCCCAGCATTTT.

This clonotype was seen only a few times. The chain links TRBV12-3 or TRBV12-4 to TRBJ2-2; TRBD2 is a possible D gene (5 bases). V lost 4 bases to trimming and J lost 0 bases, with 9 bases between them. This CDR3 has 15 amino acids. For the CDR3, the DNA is TGTGCCAGCAGTTCCGGGATAACGAACACCGGGGAGCTGTTTTTT. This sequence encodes CASSSGITNTGELFF.

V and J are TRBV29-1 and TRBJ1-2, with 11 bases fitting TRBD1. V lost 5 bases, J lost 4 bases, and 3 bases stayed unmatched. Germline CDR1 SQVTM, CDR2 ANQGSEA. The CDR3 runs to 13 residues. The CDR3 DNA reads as TGCAGCGTTCGGGGACAGGGGGTCTATGGCTACACCTTC. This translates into CSVRGQGVYGYTF.

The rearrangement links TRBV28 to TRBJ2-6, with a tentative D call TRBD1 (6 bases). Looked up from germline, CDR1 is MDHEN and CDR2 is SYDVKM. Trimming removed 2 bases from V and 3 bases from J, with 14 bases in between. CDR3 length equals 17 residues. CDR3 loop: CASSLLTGFGGANVLTF. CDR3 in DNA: TGTGCCAGCAGTTTACTTACAGGGTTTGGTGGGGCCAACGTCCTGACTTTC.

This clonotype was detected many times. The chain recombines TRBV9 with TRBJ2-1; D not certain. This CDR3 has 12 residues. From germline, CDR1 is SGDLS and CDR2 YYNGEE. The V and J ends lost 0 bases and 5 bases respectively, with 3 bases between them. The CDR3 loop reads CASSVGDNEQFF. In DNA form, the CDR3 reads TGTGCCAGCAGCGTAGGGGACAATGAGCAGTTCTTC. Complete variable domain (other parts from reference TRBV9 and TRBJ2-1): DSGVTQTPKHLITATGQRVTLRCSPRSGDLSVYWYQQSLDQGLQFLIQYYNGEERAKGNILERFSAQQFPDLHSELNLSSLELGDSALYFCASSVGDNEQFFGPGTRLTVL.

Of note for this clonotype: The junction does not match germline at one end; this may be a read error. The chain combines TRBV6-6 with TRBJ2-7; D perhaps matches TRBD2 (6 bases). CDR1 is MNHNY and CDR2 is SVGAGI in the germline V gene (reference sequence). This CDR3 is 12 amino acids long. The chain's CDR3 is CASSASGDRLGF. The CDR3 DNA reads TGTGCCAGCAGTGCGTCGGGGGACCGCTTAGGTTTC.

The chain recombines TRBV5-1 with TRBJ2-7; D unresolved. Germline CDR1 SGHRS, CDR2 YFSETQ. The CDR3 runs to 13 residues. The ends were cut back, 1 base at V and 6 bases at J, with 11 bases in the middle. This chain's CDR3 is CASSLPAQGEQYF. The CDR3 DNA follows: TGCGCCAGCAGCTTGCCCGCCCAAGGCGAGCAGTACTTC.

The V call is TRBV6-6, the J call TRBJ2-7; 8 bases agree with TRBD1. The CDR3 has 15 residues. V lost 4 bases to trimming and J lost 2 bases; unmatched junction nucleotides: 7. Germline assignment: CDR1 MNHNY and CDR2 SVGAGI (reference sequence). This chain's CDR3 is CASSLGQASAYEQYF. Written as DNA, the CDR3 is TGTGCCAGCAGTTTGGGACAGGCGAGCGCCTACGAGCAGTACTTC.

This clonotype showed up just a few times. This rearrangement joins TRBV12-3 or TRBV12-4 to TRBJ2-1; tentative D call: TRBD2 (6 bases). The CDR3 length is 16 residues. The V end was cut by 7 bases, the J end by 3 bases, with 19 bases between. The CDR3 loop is CASTVVGGVSYNEQFF. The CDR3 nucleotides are TGTGCCAGCACTGTCGTCGGGGGAGTAAGCTACAATGAGCAGTTCTTC.

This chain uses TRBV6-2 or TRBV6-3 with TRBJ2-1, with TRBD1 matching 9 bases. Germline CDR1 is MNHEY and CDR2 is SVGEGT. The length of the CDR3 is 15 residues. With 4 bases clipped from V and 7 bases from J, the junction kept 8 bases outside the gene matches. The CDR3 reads CASSSAGTGWNEQFF. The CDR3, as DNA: TGTGCCAGCAGTTCCGCCGGGACAGGGTGGAATGAGCAGTTCTTC.

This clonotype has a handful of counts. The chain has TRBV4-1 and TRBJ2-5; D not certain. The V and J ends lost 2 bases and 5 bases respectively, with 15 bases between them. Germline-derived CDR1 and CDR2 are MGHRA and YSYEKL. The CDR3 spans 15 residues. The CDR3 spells CASSQIEATRETQYF. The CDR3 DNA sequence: TGCGCCAGCAGCCAAATTGAGGCTACACGGGAGACCCAGTACTTC.

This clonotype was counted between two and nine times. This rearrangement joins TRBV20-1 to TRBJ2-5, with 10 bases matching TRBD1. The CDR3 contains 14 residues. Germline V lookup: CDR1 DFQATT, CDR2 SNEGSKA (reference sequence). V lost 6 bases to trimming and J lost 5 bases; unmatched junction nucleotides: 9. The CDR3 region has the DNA TGCAGTGCGCGACCGGGACAGGGGCGCGAGACCCAGTACTTC. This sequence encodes CSARPGQGRETQYF.

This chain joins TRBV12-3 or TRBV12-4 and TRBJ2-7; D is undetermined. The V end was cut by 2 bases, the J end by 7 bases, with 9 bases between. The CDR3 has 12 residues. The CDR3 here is CASSLSTLEQYF. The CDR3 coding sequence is TGTGCCAGCAGTTTAAGTACTTTGGAGCAGTACTTC.

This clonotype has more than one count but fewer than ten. The CDR3 sequence: CASSTLGENTF. The DNA of the CDR3 is TGTGCCAGCAGTACCCTGGGAGAAAACACCTTC. The chain uses TRBV28 and TRBJ1-2; no reliable D call. This CDR3 is built from 11 residues. Trimming removed 5 bases from V and 12 bases from J, with 13 bases in between. The germline V gene has CDR1 MDHEN and CDR2 SYDVKM.

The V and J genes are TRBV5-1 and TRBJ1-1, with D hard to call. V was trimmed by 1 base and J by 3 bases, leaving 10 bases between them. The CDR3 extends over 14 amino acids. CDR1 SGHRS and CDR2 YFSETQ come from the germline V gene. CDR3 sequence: CASSLMGGDTEAFF. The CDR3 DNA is TGCGCCAGCAGCTTGATGGGAGGAGACACTGAAGCTTTCTTT.

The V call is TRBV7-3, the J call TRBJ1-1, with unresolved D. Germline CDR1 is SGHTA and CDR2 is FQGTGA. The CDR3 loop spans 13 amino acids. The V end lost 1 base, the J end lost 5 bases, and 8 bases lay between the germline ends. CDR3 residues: CASSLSSPTEAFF. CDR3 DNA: TGTGCCAGCAGCTTAAGTTCACCGACTGAAGCTTTCTTT.

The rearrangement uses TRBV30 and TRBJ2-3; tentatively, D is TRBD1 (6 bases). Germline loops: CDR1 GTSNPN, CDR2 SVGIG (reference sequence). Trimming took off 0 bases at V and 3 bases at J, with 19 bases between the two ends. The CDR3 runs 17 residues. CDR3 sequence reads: CAWSVQASYRETDTQYF. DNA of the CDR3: TGTGCCTGGAGTGTACAAGCCTCCTACAGGGAAACAGATACGCAGTATTTT. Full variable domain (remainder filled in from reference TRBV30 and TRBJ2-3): SQTIHQWPATLVQPVGSPLSLECTVEGTSNPNLYWYRQAAGRGLQLLFYSVGIGQISSEVPQNLSASRPQDRQFILSSKKLLLSDSGFYLCAWSVQASYRETDTQYFGPGTRLTVL.

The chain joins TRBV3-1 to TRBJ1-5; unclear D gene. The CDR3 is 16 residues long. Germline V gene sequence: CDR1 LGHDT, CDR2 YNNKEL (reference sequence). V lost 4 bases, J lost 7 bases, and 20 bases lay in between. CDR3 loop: CASSLSYPGVRQPQHF. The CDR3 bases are TGTGCCAGCAGCCTTTCATACCCAGGTGTGCGGCAGCCCCAGCATTTT.

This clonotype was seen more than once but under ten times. Written as DNA, the CDR3 is TGTGCCAGCAGTTCCTACAGGGGGATAACTGAAGCTTTCTTT. Protein sequence: CASSSYRGITEAFF. The chain recombines TRBV6-5 with TRBJ1-1; TRBD1 matches at 8 bases. Germline values: CDR1 MNHEY, CDR2 SVGAGI. V was clipped by 4 bases and J by 5 bases; unmatched bases: 6. This CDR3 region has 14 residues.

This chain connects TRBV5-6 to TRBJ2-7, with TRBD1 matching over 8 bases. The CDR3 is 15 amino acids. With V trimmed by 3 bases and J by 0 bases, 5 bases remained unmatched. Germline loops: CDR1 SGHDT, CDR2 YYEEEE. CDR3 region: CASSYPGQASYEQYF. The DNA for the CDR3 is TGTGCCAGCAGCTATCCGGGACAGGCCTCCTACGAGCAGTACTTC.

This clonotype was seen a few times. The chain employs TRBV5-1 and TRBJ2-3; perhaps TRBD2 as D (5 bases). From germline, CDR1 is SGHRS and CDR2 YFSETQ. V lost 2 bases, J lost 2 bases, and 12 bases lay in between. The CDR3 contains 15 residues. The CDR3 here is CASSLGLPVTDTQYF. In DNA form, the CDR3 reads TGCGCCAGCAGCTTAGGACTGCCGGTCACAGATACGCAGTATTTT.